One and the same sample provided the 13 T cell receptor beta chains below, sequenced in a study of T cells after yellow fever vaccination. TCRdb re-analysed the 5' RACE reads in MiXCR, keeping a single row per CDR3 protein. The repertoire holds under 300,000 distinct CDR3 sequences, with 6.9% as singletons. Sequenced material: CD4+ T cells sorted from PBMCs, taken 15 days after the yellow fever booster vaccination. The receptors were sampled from a man under 40 who received the YFV17D yellow fever vaccine.

This clonotype showed up many times. V and J are TRBV12-3 or TRBV12-4 and TRBJ2-2; D remains ambiguous. The CDR3 extends over 14 amino acids. Trimming took off 7 bases at V and 4 bases at J, with 13 bases between the two ends. The CDR3 loop reads CASKSSTATGELFF. In DNA, the CDR3 is TGTGCCAGCAAGTCCTCGACTGCCACCGGGGAGCTGTTTTTT.

The rearrangement uses TRBV2 and TRBJ2-5, with 8 bases that match TRBD2. CDR1 and CDR2 from the germline V gene are SNHLY and FYNNEI. CDR3 length equals 15 residues. V dropped 2 bases and J dropped 5; count of bases not matched to a gene: 7. As DNA, the CDR3 is TGTGCCAGCAGTGAAAATCCGGGACTAGTCGAGACCCAGTACTTC. Protein product: CASSENPGLVETQYF.

This clonotype was recorded many times. The chain combines TRBV18 with TRBJ2-2; 7 nucleotides align to TRBD1. Trimming removed 8 bases from V and 1 base from J; junction bases left unmatched: 7. This CDR3 has 15 residues. Looked up from germline, CDR1 is KGHSH and CDR2 is LQKENI. The CDR3 spells CASRPTGRNTGELFF. CDR3 DNA sequence: TGTGCCAGCCGGCCGACAGGGCGGAACACCGGGGAGCTGTTTTTT.

In this sample, this clonotype turned up a few times. The chain joins TRBV5-1 to TRBJ1-2; D uncertain. Germline CDR1 SGHRS, CDR2 YFSETQ. The V and J ends lost 1 base and 3 bases respectively, with 10 bases between them. This CDR3 spans 14 amino acids. The DNA of the CDR3 is TGCGCCAGCAGCTTGTCGGGCCAGGACTATGGCTACACCTTC. Translating gives CASSLSGQDYGYTF.

This clonotype was observed a handful of times. The chain is built from TRBV24-1 and TRBJ2-1, with D possibly called TRBD1 or TRBD2 (5 bases each). Trimming pared 3 bases from V and 6 bases from J, leaving 17 bases between. The CDR3 extends over 16 amino acids. The germline V gene encodes CDR1 KGHDR and CDR2 SFDVKD. The CDR3 DNA reads as TGTGCCACCAGTGATCGGGGACCTCGAAATCTCAATGAGCAGTTCTTC. Its translation: CATSDRGPRNLNEQFF.

This clonotype was counted many times. The chain has TRBV7-2 and TRBJ2-1, with D possibly matching TRBD1 (5 bases). Germline V gene lookup returns CDR1 SGHTA and CDR2 FQGNSA. V shed 3 bases and J shed 5 bases, with 11 bases lying between them. This CDR3 contains 14 residues. The CDR3 nucleotides are TGTGCCAGCAGCTTTCAGGGCGGAAACAATGAGCAGTTCTTC. Encoded protein: CASSFQGGNNEQFF.

This clonotype was counted ten times or more. The chain joins TRBV5-1 to TRBJ2-2, with 7 bases lining up with TRBD1. Germline values: CDR1 SGHRS, CDR2 YFSETQ. CDR3 size: 15 residues. J lost 7 bases, V lost 2 bases, and 8 bases had no gene match. The CDR3 nucleotides read TGCGCCAGCAGCTTCAAGGGGACAGAAGGCGGGGAGCTGTTTTTT. Translated: CASSFKGTEGGELFF.

This clonotype was detected a few times. The chain employs TRBV12-3 or TRBV12-4 and TRBJ1-1, with unresolved D. There are 13 residues in the CDR3. The ends were cut back, 4 bases at V and 3 bases at J, with 9 bases in the middle. For the CDR3, the DNA is TGTGCCAGCAGTTCCAGAAAGGACACTGAAGCTTTCTTT. Protein: CASSSRKDTEAFF.

The chain joins TRBV20-1 to TRBJ2-2; D gene unclear. V was pared by 2 bases and J by 2 bases, with 6 bases between. The length of the CDR3 is 13 residues. Per germline, CDR1 DFQATT and CDR2 SNEGSKA (reference sequence). CDR3 bases: TGCAGTGCTAGAAAAGGAAACACCGGGGAGCTGTTTTTT. Residues: CSARKGNTGELFF.

This clonotype was seen ten or more times. V usage is TRBV11-2 and J usage is TRBJ2-7, with 7 positions matching TRBD2. Germline values: CDR1 SGHAT, CDR2 FQNNGV. This CDR3 is built from 16 residues. V gave up 1 base and J gave up 3 bases; unmatched junction bases: 9. The chain's CDR3 is CASSLASGVPFYEQYF. CDR3 nucleotide sequence: TGTGCCAGCAGCTTAGCGAGCGGGGTACCTTTCTACGAGCAGTACTTC.

The chain combines TRBV5-1 with TRBJ1-1; perhaps TRBD1 as D (5 bases). Germline loops: CDR1 SGHRS, CDR2 YFSETQ. Trimming stripped 7 bases from V and 0 bases from J, with 19 bases between. The CDR3 is 16 residues long. The chain's CDR3 is CASGGVHGRVNTEAFF. The CDR3, as DNA: TGCGCCAGCGGAGGGGTACATGGGAGAGTGAACACTGAAGCTTTCTTT.

This clonotype has more than one count but fewer than ten. This sequence joins TRBV29-1 and TRBJ2-7; D possibly uses TRBD1 or TRBD2 (5 bases each). There are 14 residues in the CDR3. The germline gives CDR1 SQVTM, CDR2 ANQGSEA. V gave up 4 bases and J gave up 5 bases, with 18 bases separating them. In nucleotides, the CDR3 is TGCAGCGTTGCCCGACGGGACCAAGCGGACGAGCAGTACTTC. This translates into CSVARRDQADEQYF.

This clonotype was seen more than once but under ten times. This chain uses TRBV6-5 with TRBJ2-1; 9 bases agree with TRBD2. Germline V gives CDR1 MNHEY, CDR2 SVGAGI. V trimming: 4 bases; J trimming: 2 bases; junction bases outside the gene matches: 6. This CDR3 is 16 amino acids long. The CDR3 DNA follows: TGTGCCAGCAGTTCCCCTAGCGGGGTAACCTACAATGAGCAGTTCTTC. Encoded protein: CASSSPSGVTYNEQFF.